This TCR beta chain is drawn from a study of cytomegalovirus exposure and HLA in healthy donors. The J segment lost 2 bases and the V segment lost 10 bases, leaving 3 bases of the junction unmatched. Germline V gives CDR1 MDHEN, CDR2 SYDVKM. This CDR3 contains 13 residues. Both 60 Vbeta primers and 13 Jbeta primers went into the PCR. Using immunoSEQ multiplex PCR, the repertoire was profiled, and TCRdb retains in-frame clones only, with some absent. The table shows about 190,000 clones, with under 80% occurring only once. The receptor's source is a man aged 25-45 years in good health and CMV-seropositive. The chain recombines TRBV28 with TRBJ1-3, with TRBD1 matching 9 bases. Sequencing used PBMCs. The CDR3 DNA reads TGTGCCACCAACAGGGGGCCTGGAAACACCATATATTTT. Translating it yields CATNRGPGNTIYF.